Listed below are T cell receptor beta chains from one sample, sequenced in a study of Ad26.COV2.S vaccination and SARS-CoV-2 variants. Generated by immunoSEQ multiplex PCR, the TCRdb table keeps only in-frame clones and is missing some. The table shows a few hundred thousand clones, with around four fifths occurring only once. Material: peripheral blood, obtained in a trial of Ad26.COV2.S vaccine versus placebo. Receptor source: a person aged 18 to 65 who received the Ad26.COV2.S COVID-19 vaccine or a placebo. The conserved cysteine and the conserved F or W are not part of the CDR3 here. Each record gives: V gene, J gene, CDR3 protein.

TRBV7-2,TRBJ2-3,ASSPRPEAITDTQY
TRBV7-9,TRBJ1-1,ASSLVRSNTEAF
TRBV29-1,TRBJ1-3,SVEDGTGGNTIY
TRBV19,TRBJ1-3,ASSIETGGFNPGNTIY
TRBV3-1/TRBV3-2,TRBJ2-3,ASSSGTSGVTDTQY
TRBV7-9,TRBJ1-2,ASSSIDRVGGYT
TRBV7-6,TRBJ2-7,ASSLGDSYEQY
TRBV7-2,TRBJ1-6,ASSYRGNNSPLH
TRBV7-9,TRBJ2-3,ASSFEGSDTQY
TRBV18,TRBJ2-3,ASSRLAGRATDTQY
TRBV19,TRBJ1-2,ASSNYPYGGYT